The rows below give T cell receptor beta chains drawn from one sample of a study of T cell responses to AZD1222 COVID-19 vaccine. Only in-frame clones appear in the TCRdb table, and some are missing; sequencing was by immunoSEQ multiplex PCR. The repertoire has about 87,000 clones, 88% of them found once; the top ten carry less than 3.5%. Sample: peripheral blood, taken on day 0 of AZD1222 vaccination. The receptors come from an adult in good health. The CDR3 runs from the conserved cysteine through the conserved F or W. The order of the fields is D gene, clone size, V gene, J gene, CDR3 DNA, CDR3 protein. A D gene is named only where the DNA matches it firmly. A clone size is listed for some rows: how often the clone was seen (once, few, many), or a class if it is expanded.

d_call: NA
clone_size: NA
v_call: TRBV29-1
j_call: TRBJ2-1
cdr3_nt: TGCAGCGTTGAAGATCTAGGCGGGTGGAGCTCCTACAATGAGCAGTTCTTC
cdr3_aa: CSVEDLGGWSSYNEQFF

d_call: TRBD2
clone_size: NA
v_call: TRBV28
j_call: TRBJ2-3
cdr3_nt: TGTGCCAGCAGTCTCGGACTAGCGGGAGGCGTGAACCGCATAACTCCGGGAGATACGCAGTATTTT
cdr3_aa: CASSLGLAGGVNRITPGDTQYF

d_call: TRBD2
clone_size: NA
v_call: TRBV27
j_call: TRBJ2-7
cdr3_nt: TGTGCCAGCAGTTTATCAGGGCCCGGGACTAGCGGAAGTTTTAGGGTTTACGAGCAGTACTTC
cdr3_aa: CASSLSGPGTSGSFRVYEQYF

d_call: NA
clone_size: NA
v_call: TRBV25-1
j_call: TRBJ1-3
cdr3_nt: TGTGCCAGCAGTGAGATACTCGTGACAGGCCGATCTGGAAACACCATATATTTT
cdr3_aa: CASSEILVTGRSGNTIYF

d_call: NA
clone_size: NA
v_call: TRBV25-1
j_call: TRBJ1-6
cdr3_nt: TGTGCCAGCAGTGAATTAGGGGACATAGGATCACCCCTCCACTTT
cdr3_aa: CASSELGDIGSPLHF

d_call: TRBD1
clone_size: NA
v_call: TRBV18
j_call: TRBJ1-1
cdr3_nt: TGTGCCAGCTCAACACTCGGACAGGGTGGCGCTTTCTTT
cdr3_aa: CASSTLGQGGAFF

d_call: NA
clone_size: few
v_call: TRBV5-4
j_call: TRBJ2-5
cdr3_nt: TGTGCCAGCAGCTTGTTTTCCCAAGAGACCCAGTACTTC
cdr3_aa: CASSLFSQETQYF

d_call: NA
clone_size: NA
v_call: TRBV10-3
j_call: TRBJ1-1
cdr3_nt: TGTGCCATCCGGGGGGACTTGAACACTGAAGCTTTCTTT
cdr3_aa: CAIRGDLNTEAFF

d_call: TRBD1
clone_size: once
v_call: TRBV30
j_call: TRBJ1-1
cdr3_nt: TGTGCCTCCTACAGGGGCGTGAACACTGAAGCTTTCTTT
cdr3_aa: CASYRGVNTEAFF

d_call: NA
clone_size: NA
v_call: TRBV28
j_call: TRBJ1-2
cdr3_nt: TGTGCCAGCAGTTTAAGGGGCCCTGCTAACTATGGCTACACCTTC
cdr3_aa: CASSLRGPANYGYTF

d_call: TRBD1
clone_size: NA
v_call: TRBV7-7
j_call: TRBJ2-7
cdr3_nt: TGTGCCAGCAGCTTAGGGACAGGGCATAACTACGAGCAGTACTTC
cdr3_aa: CASSLGTGHNYEQYF

d_call: TRBD1
clone_size: NA
v_call: TRBV9
j_call: TRBJ1-2
cdr3_nt: TGTGCCAGCAGCAGAGGACAGGGATGGTATGGCTACACCTTC
cdr3_aa: CASSRGQGWYGYTF

d_call: NA
clone_size: few
v_call: TRBV30
j_call: TRBJ1-5
cdr3_nt: TGTGCCTGGAGTGTTAGGCAAGGGGTGAGCAATCAGCCCCAGCATTTT
cdr3_aa: CAWSVRQGVSNQPQHF

d_call: NA
clone_size: NA
v_call: TRBV19
j_call: TRBJ2-5
cdr3_nt: TGTGCCAGTAGCGTCGTAAGGGGGGCACAAGAGACCCAGTACTTC
cdr3_aa: CASSVVRGAQETQYF

d_call: TRBD1
clone_size: once
v_call: TRBV23-1
j_call: TRBJ1-2
cdr3_nt: TGCGCCAGCAGACCGGGACAGAATGCGGTCGACTATGGCTACACCTTC
cdr3_aa: CASRPGQNAVDYGYTF

d_call: NA
clone_size: NA
v_call: TRBV28
j_call: TRBJ1-1
cdr3_nt: TGTGCCAGCAGTTTAAGAGGGGGGGTCACTGAAGCTTTCTTT
cdr3_aa: CASSLRGGVTEAFF

d_call: TRBD1
clone_size: NA
v_call: TRBV7-9
j_call: TRBJ1-2
cdr3_nt: TGTGCCAGCAGCTTAGCACTTGCCGGGACAGTCGATGGCTACACCTTC
cdr3_aa: CASSLALAGTVDGYTF

d_call: NA
clone_size: NA
v_call: TRBV6-5
j_call: TRBJ1-5
cdr3_nt: TGTGCCAGCAGGGGCAGCTCTTATCAGCCCCAGCATTTT
cdr3_aa: CASRGSSYQPQHF

d_call: NA
clone_size: NA
v_call: TRBV29-1
j_call: TRBJ1-2
cdr3_nt: TGCAGCGTTGAAACCCCAGGCCGGACCGCGAGGGGCTACACCTTC
cdr3_aa: CSVETPGRTARGYTF

d_call: TRBD1
clone_size: NA
v_call: TRBV5-1
j_call: TRBJ1-4
cdr3_nt: TGCGCCAGCAGCTCCATGACAGGGGGAGATGAAAAACTGTTTTTT
cdr3_aa: CASSSMTGGDEKLFF

d_call: TRBD2
clone_size: NA
v_call: TRBV3-1/TRBV3-2
j_call: TRBJ2-7
cdr3_nt: TGTGCCAGCAGCCACATACTAGCGGGAGTCGAGCAGTACTTC
cdr3_aa: CASSHILAGVEQYF

d_call: TRBD2
clone_size: many
v_call: TRBV19
j_call: TRBJ2-3
cdr3_nt: TGTGCCAGTAGTCTTTTAGCGGGAGAGGGCACAGATACGCAGTATTTT
cdr3_aa: CASSLLAGEGTDTQYF

d_call: TRBD1
clone_size: NA
v_call: TRBV3-1/TRBV3-2
j_call: TRBJ2-7
cdr3_nt: TGTGCCAGCAGCCAAGAGCAGGGGGCTTCCTACGAGCAGTACTTC
cdr3_aa: CASSQEQGASYEQYF

d_call: TRBD2
clone_size: NA
v_call: TRBV24-1
j_call: TRBJ2-3
cdr3_nt: TGTGCCACCAGTGAATCAACTAGCGGGAGGGGCGCAGATACGCAGTATTTT
cdr3_aa: CATSESTSGRGADTQYF

d_call: TRBD2
clone_size: NA
v_call: TRBV7-9
j_call: TRBJ2-1
cdr3_nt: TGTGCCAGCAGCCGGGGAGGGAGTAGAGACAATGAGCAGTTCTTC
cdr3_aa: CASSRGGSRDNEQFF

d_call: NA
clone_size: NA
v_call: TRBV7-6
j_call: TRBJ1-3
cdr3_nt: TGTGCCAGCAGCTTAGGAGCATCACGCTCTGGAAACACCATATATTTT
cdr3_aa: CASSLGASRSGNTIYF

d_call: TRBD2
clone_size: NA
v_call: TRBV5-6
j_call: TRBJ2-2
cdr3_nt: TGTGCCAGCACCCTAGCGGTAACCGGGGAGCTGTTTTTT
cdr3_aa: CASTLAVTGELFF

d_call: TRBD2
clone_size: NA
v_call: TRBV14
j_call: TRBJ2-2
cdr3_nt: TGTGCCAGCAGTGCTGGGACTAGCGGGCGGAACACCGGGGAGCTGTTTTTT
cdr3_aa: CASSAGTSGRNTGELFF

d_call: TRBD2
clone_size: NA
v_call: TRBV6-1
j_call: TRBJ2-5
cdr3_nt: TGTGCCAGCAGTGAGAAGGGACTAGCGGGAGGAGGGGGCCAAGAGACCCAGTACTTC
cdr3_aa: CASSEKGLAGGGGQETQYF

d_call: NA
clone_size: NA
v_call: TRBV2
j_call: TRBJ2-2
cdr3_nt: TGTGCCAGCAGTGATCGGGGTACCGGGGAGCTGTTTTTT
cdr3_aa: CASSDRGTGELFF

d_call: TRBD2
clone_size: NA
v_call: TRBV6-4
j_call: TRBJ2-3
cdr3_nt: TGTGCCAGCAGTGACTCGCCAGGGAGGGTAGATACGCAGTATTTT
cdr3_aa: CASSDSPGRVDTQYF

d_call: NA
clone_size: once
v_call: TRBV2
j_call: TRBJ1-6
cdr3_nt: TGTGCCAGCAGGGCACCGACAGGTCCTAATTCACCCCTCCACTTT
cdr3_aa: CASRAPTGPNSPLHF

d_call: NA
clone_size: NA
v_call: TRBV10-2
j_call: TRBJ2-7
cdr3_nt: TGCGCCAGCCTGGACAGTTTGCTAACCTACGAGCAGTACTTC
cdr3_aa: CASLDSLLTYEQYF

d_call: NA
clone_size: NA
v_call: TRBV19
j_call: TRBJ1-1
cdr3_nt: TGTGCCAGTAGTATCAATTGGGGAAAGAACACTGAAGCTTTCTTT
cdr3_aa: CASSINWGKNTEAFF

d_call: NA
clone_size: NA
v_call: TRBV5-4
j_call: TRBJ2-1
cdr3_nt: TGTGCCAGCAGCTTGCAGGGACCAAACTACAATGAGCAGTTCTTC
cdr3_aa: CASSLQGPNYNEQFF

d_call: NA
clone_size: NA
v_call: TRBV28
j_call: TRBJ1-2
cdr3_nt: TGTGCCAGCAGCTCGGTCGGGGGACTCGACTATGGCTACACCTTC
cdr3_aa: CASSSVGGLDYGYTF

d_call: NA
clone_size: NA
v_call: TRBV2
j_call: TRBJ2-1
cdr3_nt: TGTGCCAGCAATCGATTAATCACTTACAATGAGCAGTTCTTC
cdr3_aa: CASNRLITYNEQFF

d_call: TRBD2
clone_size: NA
v_call: TRBV5-6
j_call: TRBJ2-1
cdr3_nt: TGTGCCAGCAGTCGCCAGCGGGAGAGGAACAATGAGCAGTTCTTC
cdr3_aa: CASSRQRERNNEQFF

d_call: NA
clone_size: once
v_call: TRBV6-2/TRBV6-3
j_call: TRBJ1-2
cdr3_nt: TGTGCCAGCAGTCGGATGAAAGATGGCTACACCTTC
cdr3_aa: CASSRMKDGYTF

d_call: TRBD2
clone_size: NA
v_call: TRBV28
j_call: TRBJ2-1
cdr3_nt: TGTGCCAGCAGTTCCCTAACGGGAGGACGGAATGAGCAGTTCTTC
cdr3_aa: CASSSLTGGRNEQFF

d_call: NA
clone_size: NA
v_call: TRBV7-2
j_call: TRBJ1-2
cdr3_nt: TGTGCCAGCAGCCAAACGCCCCGGGATGGTAACTATGGCTACACCTTC
cdr3_aa: CASSQTPRDGNYGYTF

d_call: NA
clone_size: NA
v_call: TRBV3-1/TRBV3-2
j_call: TRBJ2-7
cdr3_nt: TGTGCCAGCAGCCAAGATCGGCGGGAGCAGTACTTC
cdr3_aa: CASSQDRREQYF

d_call: NA
clone_size: NA
v_call: TRBV5-1
j_call: TRBJ2-2
cdr3_nt: TGCGCCAGCAGCTTGGGACAGAGCACCGGGGAGCTGTTTTTT
cdr3_aa: CASSLGQSTGELFF

d_call: TRBD1
clone_size: NA
v_call: TRBV28
j_call: TRBJ1-5
cdr3_nt: TGTGCCAGCAGTTTAAGACAGGGGGCCTATCAGCCCCAGCATTTT
cdr3_aa: CASSLRQGAYQPQHF

d_call: NA
clone_size: NA
v_call: TRBV3-1/TRBV3-2
j_call: TRBJ2-3
cdr3_nt: TGTGCCAGCAGCCAAGAGGTAGCGATCACAGATACGCAGTATTTT
cdr3_aa: CASSQEVAITDTQYF

d_call: NA
clone_size: NA
v_call: TRBV4-1
j_call: TRBJ2-2
cdr3_nt: TGCGCCAGCAGCCAAGGCCCCAGAGACACCGGGGAGCTGTTTTTT
cdr3_aa: CASSQGPRDTGELFF

d_call: NA
clone_size: NA
v_call: TRBV27
j_call: TRBJ1-1
cdr3_nt: TGTGCCAGCAGTTCCACAGGGTCCCTCAGTGAAGCTTTCTTT
cdr3_aa: CASSSTGSLSEAFF

d_call: TRBD2
clone_size: NA
v_call: TRBV29-1
j_call: TRBJ2-7
cdr3_nt: TGCAGCGTCGCCACCGGGACTAGCGGGAACTACGAGCAGTACTTC
cdr3_aa: CSVATGTSGNYEQYF

d_call: NA
clone_size: NA
v_call: TRBV7-3
j_call: TRBJ2-1
cdr3_nt: TGTGCCAGCAGCTTATCAGGGAGCTCCTACAATGAGCAGTTCTTC
cdr3_aa: CASSLSGSSYNEQFF

d_call: NA
clone_size: NA
v_call: TRBV28
j_call: TRBJ1-4
cdr3_nt: TGTGCCAGCAGTTTCCCCAATGTCGGACAAGAAAAACTGTTTTTT
cdr3_aa: CASSFPNVGQEKLFF

d_call: NA
clone_size: NA
v_call: TRBV7-3
j_call: TRBJ1-1
cdr3_nt: TGTGCCAGCACCCAGGCCGCGAACACTGAAGCTTTCTTT
cdr3_aa: CASTQAANTEAFF

d_call: NA
clone_size: NA
v_call: TRBV30
j_call: TRBJ2-7
cdr3_nt: TGTGCCTGGAGTGAATCACGCTACGAGCAGTACTTC
cdr3_aa: CAWSESRYEQYF

d_call: NA
clone_size: NA
v_call: TRBV5-1
j_call: TRBJ1-1
cdr3_nt: TGCGCCAGCAGCCGGCTGATAACAGGTTCACGGGGGGCCACTGAAGCTTTCTTT
cdr3_aa: CASSRLITGSRGATEAFF

d_call: TRBD1
clone_size: once
v_call: TRBV4-3
j_call: TRBJ1-3
cdr3_nt: TGCGCCAGCAGCCAAGGGATCCCGGGACAGGGGCGATACACCATATATTTT
cdr3_aa: CASSQGIPGQGRYTIYF

d_call: NA
clone_size: once
v_call: TRBV29-1
j_call: TRBJ1-2
cdr3_nt: TGCAGCGTTGAGGGTGACAGAGCTTATGGCTACACCTTC
cdr3_aa: CSVEGDRAYGYTF

d_call: TRBD2
clone_size: NA
v_call: TRBV27
j_call: TRBJ2-1
cdr3_nt: TGTGCCAGCAGTTTAGTAGAGGGCGGGAGGAATGAGCAGTTCTTC
cdr3_aa: CASSLVEGGRNEQFF

d_call: TRBD1
clone_size: NA
v_call: TRBV18
j_call: TRBJ1-2
cdr3_nt: TGTGCCAGCTCACCCACCGGGACAGGGGAGTACGGCTACACCTTC
cdr3_aa: CASSPTGTGEYGYTF